These 8 T cell receptor beta chains came from one sample sequenced in a study of OX40 agonist ivuxolimab in advanced cancers. Repertoires were generated with immunoSEQ multiplex PCR, while TCRdb's copy carries only in-frame clones and drops some. This table has tens of thousands of clones, about nine tenths appearing once. The sequencing used CD4+ or CD8+ T cells sorted from blood, collected in a trial of the OX40 agonist ivuxolimab. All receptors come from an adult with an advanced solid tumor such as melanoma, head and neck, liver or kidney cancer.

The V gene is TRBV7-8, the J gene TRBJ1-2; TRBD1 might be the D (6 bases). The germline V gene encodes CDR1 SGHVS and CDR2 FQNEAQ. The CDR3 contains 15 residues. V was pared by 1 base and J by 0 bases, with 9 bases between. The chain's CDR3 is CASSLGQATNYGYTF. CDR3 bases: TGTGCCAGCAGCTTAGGACAGGCTACTAACTATGGCTACACCTTC.

The chain is built from TRBV7-6 and TRBJ1-3; D perhaps matches TRBD1 (6 bases). With 2 bases removed from V and 2 bases from J, the gap between germline ends came to 13 bases. This CDR3 is built from 16 residues. Germline lookup yields CDR1 SGHVS and CDR2 FNYEAQ. The DNA of the CDR3 is TGTGCCAGCAGCTTAATGGGGGCTAAAACTGGAAACACCATATATTTT. Translation gives CASSLMGAKTGNTIYF.

The chain uses TRBV28 and TRBJ2-7; the D gene is possibly TRBD1 (5 bases). V lost 2 bases and J 3 bases, leaving 8 bases between the germline ends. Germline assignment: CDR1 MDHEN and CDR2 SYDVKM. This CDR3 comprises 13 residues. The CDR3 loop is CASSLGADYEQYF. The CDR3 region has the DNA TGTGCCAGCAGTTTAGGGGCAGACTACGAGCAGTACTTC.

The chain has TRBV5-6 and TRBJ1-2, with 7 bases fitting TRBD1. J was trimmed by 7 bases and V by 0 bases; bases with no gene match: 3. The CDR3 totals 13 residues. CDR1 SGHDT and CDR2 YYEEEE come from the germline V gene. Written as DNA, the CDR3 is TGTGCCAGCAGCTTGGCCCAGGGGGGTGGCTACACCTTC. Protein sequence: CASSLAQGGGYTF.

The genes are TRBV11-3 and TRBJ2-5; possibly TRBD2 for D (5 bases). Trimming stripped 5 bases from V and 5 bases from J, with 18 bases between. The length of the CDR3 is 15 residues. Germline CDR1 is SGHNT and CDR2 is YENEEA. The CDR3 region has the DNA TGTGCCAGCAGCCGCAACGGACTGAAAGGGGAGACCCAGTACTTC. Translated, it gives CASSRNGLKGETQYF.

The chain joins TRBV5-1 to TRBJ2-3; 8 bases fit TRBD2. CDR1 is SGHRS, CDR2 YFSETQ, per germline. CDR3 size: 14 residues. The ends lost 2 bases at V and 1 base at J; junction bases unmatched: 0. This CDR3 is CASSFSGGTDTQYF. The CDR3 DNA reads TGCGCCAGCAGCTTTAGCGGGGGCACAGATACGCAGTATTTT.

The chain couples TRBV10-3 to TRBJ1-2; D may be TRBD1 (5 bases). The V gene's germline CDR1 is ENHRY and CDR2 SYGVKD. The V end was cut by 0 bases, the J end by 4 bases, with 9 bases between. The CDR3 spans 14 residues. CDR3: CAISESFDSYGYTF. As DNA, the CDR3 is TGTGCCATCAGTGAGTCGTTCGACAGCTATGGCTACACCTTC.

The V and J genes are TRBV5-6 and TRBJ1-1; D may be TRBD1 (6 bases). V gave up 0 bases and J gave up 3 bases, with 9 bases separating them. Germline CDR1 reads SGHDT; CDR2 reads YYEEEE. This CDR3 contains 14 residues. DNA of the CDR3: TGTGCCAGCAGCTTGGGTGACAGGTACACTGAAGCTTTCTTT. Residues: CASSLGDRYTEAFF. Filled out from reference TRBV5-6 and TRBJ1-1, the complete variable domain reads DAGVTQSPTHLIKTRGQQVTLRCSPKSGHDTVSWYQQALGQGPQFIFQYYEEEERQRGNFPDRFSGHQFPNYSSELNVNALLLGDSALYLCASSLGDRYTEAFFGQGTRLTVV.